Each of the 22 T cell receptor beta chains below was sequenced from the same sample in a study of T cell responses to AZD1222 COVID-19 vaccine. Method: immunoSEQ multiplex PCR; TCRdb's copy keeps in-frame clones and lacks some. The data hold around 140,000 clones, with 90% to 95% observed a single time. Material: peripheral blood, obtained after recovery from COVID-19. Receptors originate from an adult who had recovered from COVID-19.

The V and J genes are TRBV27 and TRBJ2-7; D remains ambiguous. V was shortened by 0 bases and J by 3 bases, with 12 bases between the two germline ends. This CDR3 has 15 amino acids. CDR1 is MNHEY and CDR2 is SMNVEV in the germline V gene (reference sequence). The CDR3, as DNA: TGTGCCAGCAGTTTATCCCATGGAACGGGCTACGAGCAGTACTTC. Translation: CASSLSHGTGYEQYF.

The V and J genes are TRBV28 and TRBJ1-1, with D uncertain. Germline V lookup: CDR1 MDHEN, CDR2 SYDVKM. This CDR3 has 12 residues. Trimming removed 3 bases from V and 6 bases from J, with 8 bases in between. The CDR3: CASSLMGAEAFF. The CDR3 DNA reads TGTGCCAGCAGTTTGATGGGAGCTGAAGCTTTCTTT.

This chain joins TRBV2 and TRBJ2-7; the D is unclear. Looked up from germline, CDR1 is SNHLY and CDR2 is FYNNEI. There are 11 residues in the CDR3. V dropped 6 bases and J dropped 4 bases, with 7 bases sitting between them. The CDR3: CASRGSYEQYF. DNA for the CDR3: TGTGCCAGCAGGGGATCGTACGAGCAGTACTTC.

The CDR3 DNA sequence: TGTGCCAGCACCCCTAGGAGTAGCTCCTACAATGAGCAGTTCTTC. Encoded protein: CASTPRSSSYNEQFF. The V and J genes are TRBV28 and TRBJ2-1, with D hard to call. Germline assignment: CDR1 MDHEN and CDR2 SYDVKM. V lost 7 bases and J 0 bases, leaving 13 bases between the germline ends. The CDR3 loop spans 15 amino acids.

This chain uses TRBV19 with TRBJ2-2; D may match TRBD1 or TRBD2 (6 bases each). Deletions cut 2 bases from V and 6 bases from J, with 7 bases between. Germline V CDR1 and CDR2: LNHDA, SQIVND (reference sequence). There are 13 residues in the CDR3. DNA for the CDR3: TGTGCCAGTAGTATAAGGGGGGCCGGGGAGCTGTTTTTT. It specifies CASSIRGAGELFF.

The genes are TRBV7-8 and TRBJ1-1; 11 bases line up with TRBD1. V lost 5 bases to trimming and J lost 5 bases; unmatched junction nucleotides: 19. Germline V gene sequence: CDR1 SGHVS, CDR2 FQNEAQ. The CDR3 covers 19 residues. CDR3 nucleotides: TGTGCCAGCAGCGTAGGACCGCGGACAGGGGGCTATAGTGGTACTGAAGCTTTCTTT. Amino acid sequence: CASSVGPRTGGYSGTEAFF. The variable domain in full, with the rest retrieved from reference TRBV7-8 and TRBJ1-1, is GAGVSQSPRYKVAKRGQDVALRCDPISGHVSLFWYQQALGQGPEFLTYFQNEAQLDKSGLPSDRFFAERPEGSVSTLKIQRTQQEDSAVYLCASSVGPRTGGYSGTEAFFGQGTRLTVV.

The rearrangement uses TRBV9 and TRBJ2-1; a weak D match, TRBD2 (5 bases). This CDR3 is 16 amino acids long. Germline assignment: CDR1 SGDLS and CDR2 YYNGEE. The V end was cut by 0 bases, the J end by 9 bases, with 19 bases between. Here the CDR3 DNA reads TGTGCCAGCAGCGTAGGATGGGGAACGGGATGGAGTGAGCAGTTCTTC. Its protein is CASSVGWGTGWSEQFF.

The J gene is TRBJ2-2, the V gene TRBV24-1; 7 bases map to TRBD1. Germline V CDR1 and CDR2: KGHDR, SFDVKD. The CDR3 runs 17 residues. V lost 3 bases to trimming and J lost 0 bases; unmatched junction nucleotides: 6. Written as DNA, the CDR3 is TGTGCCACCAGTGATCCAACCGGGACAGCGAACACCGGGGAGCTGTTTTTT. Translation gives CATSDPTGTANTGELFF.

This chain links TRBV4-1 with TRBJ1-3; 8 nucleotides line up with TRBD1. Trimming removed 4 bases from V and 4 bases from J; junction bases left unmatched: 9. There are 16 residues in the CDR3. Germline CDR1 is MGHRA and CDR2 is YSYEKL. CDR3 residues: CASSLNTGGTGNTIYF. The CDR3 DNA follows: TGCGCCAGCAGCCTGAACACAGGGGGTACAGGAAACACCATATATTTT.

This sequence joins TRBV3-1 (or the pseudogene TRBV3-2) and TRBJ2-7; TRBD1 is a possible D gene (5 bases). V was trimmed by 0 bases and J by 2 bases, leaving 11 bases between them. The CDR3 is made up of 15 amino acids. The germline CDR1 and CDR2 sequences are LGHDT and YNNKEL (reference sequence). CDR3 protein: CASSQDLTGAYEQYF. CDR3 nucleotides: TGTGCCAGCAGCCAAGATTTAACAGGAGCCTACGAGCAGTACTTC.

The rearrangement uses TRBV4-1 and TRBJ2-3, with 10 bases that match TRBD2. The V gene's germline CDR1 is MGHRA and CDR2 YSYEKL. There are 17 residues in the CDR3. The V and J ends lost 1 base and 3 bases, in that order; junction bases with no gene match: 7. CDR3 loop: CASSQAASGRGTDTQYF. The CDR3 DNA reads as TGCGCCAGCAGCCAAGCGGCTAGCGGGAGAGGTACAGATACGCAGTATTTT.

J is TRBJ1-5 and V is TRBV28; 7 bases match TRBD1. The CDR3 is made up of 16 amino acids. Germline loops: CDR1 MDHEN, CDR2 SYDVKM. V was pared by 8 bases and J by 1 base, with 11 bases of the junction left unmatched. CDR3 sequence: CASRPSNRGSNQPQHF. The DNA for the CDR3 is TGTGCCAGCCGACCTAGTAACAGGGGAAGCAATCAGCCCCAGCATTTT.

V and J are TRBV7-9 and TRBJ1-1; D ambiguous. The germline V and J ends were trimmed by 2 bases and 0 bases, with 4 bases remaining between them. The germline gives CDR1 SEHNR, CDR2 FQNEAQ (reference sequence). The CDR3 is made up of 13 amino acids. The CDR3 DNA follows: TGTGCCAGCAGCTTATTTGTGAACACTGAAGCTTTCTTT. Protein product: CASSLFVNTEAFF.

Here the CDR3 reads CASSTLDRAETQYF. The CDR3 DNA sequence: TGTGCCAGTAGTACACTCGACAGGGCAGAGACCCAGTACTTC. The V gene is TRBV19, the J gene TRBJ2-5, with TRBD1 matching over 7 bases. CDR3 length: 14 residues. After removal of 4 bases from V and 4 bases from J, the junction contained 6 bases not matched to a gene. CDR1 and CDR2 (germline): LNHDA, SQIVND (reference sequence).

This clone was seen a handful of times. DNA for the CDR3: TGTGCCAGCAGCCTGGTAGCGGGGTCCGACAATGAGCAGTTCTTC. Protein: CASSLVAGSDNEQFF. This rearrangement joins TRBV3-1 (or the pseudogene TRBV3-2) to TRBJ2-1, with TRBD2 matching over 8 bases. With V trimmed by 4 bases and J by 5 bases, 7 bases remained unmatched. This CDR3 is built from 15 residues. Germline assignment: CDR1 LGHDT and CDR2 YNNKEL (reference sequence).

The V and J genes are TRBV7-2 and TRBJ2-1, with D hard to call. Trimming left V 3 bases short and J 6 bases short, with 6 bases between. Germline CDR1 is SGHTA and CDR2 is FQGNSA. The CDR3 is made up of 12 amino acids. As DNA, the CDR3 is TGTGCCAGCAGCTTGGATATCAATGAGCAGTTCTTC. It specifies CASSLDINEQFF.

CDR3 sequence (DNA): TGTGCCAGCAGTTTACGAGAAAACTATGGCTACACCTTC. It codes for CASSLRENYGYTF. This chain connects TRBV28 to TRBJ1-2; D uncertain. Trimming took off 2 bases at V and 2 bases at J, with 6 bases between the two ends. The CDR3 runs to 13 residues. The germline V gene has CDR1 MDHEN and CDR2 SYDVKM.

The chain links TRBV15 to TRBJ2-7; tentatively, D is TRBD2 (6 bases). The CDR3 totals 14 residues. V gave up 6 bases and J gave up 3 bases, with 15 bases separating them. CDR1 is LNHNV and CDR2 is YYDKDF in the germline V gene (reference sequence). This CDR3 is CATRSAGINYEQYF. Here the CDR3 DNA reads TGTGCCACCAGGTCCGCGGGGATCAACTACGAGCAGTACTTC. Full variable domain (rest looked up from reference TRBV15 and TRBJ2-7): DAMVIQNPRYQVTQFGKPVTLSCSQTLNHNVMYWYQQKSSQAPKLLFHYYDKDFNNEADTPDNFQSRRPNTSFCFLDIRSPGLGDTAMYLCATRSAGINYEQYFGPGTRLTVT.

The sample holds one count of this clone. This chain uses TRBV6-5 with TRBJ2-1, with D tentatively TRBD1 (5 bases). This CDR3 contains 13 residues. Trimming removed 7 bases at V and 5 bases at J, with 12 bases between. Per germline, CDR1 MNHEY and CDR2 SVGAGI. CDR3 DNA: TGTGCCAGCACCTCCAGGACACACAATGAGCAGTTCTTC. Amino acids: CASTSRTHNEQFF.

V and J are TRBV28 and TRBJ2-7; TRBD2 matches at 11 bases. CDR3 length equals 16 residues. Trimming cost V 7 bases and J 4 bases; bases outside gene matches: 12. Germline V lookup: CDR1 MDHEN, CDR2 SYDVKM. The CDR3 DNA reads TGTGCCAGCACCTATTCTAGCGGGAGGTTAACTTACGAGCAGTACTTC. It specifies CASTYSSGRLTYEQYF.

The rearrangement joins TRBV29-1 to TRBJ1-3; 9 nucleotides line up with TRBD1. From germline, CDR1 is SQVTM and CDR2 ANQGSEA. J was trimmed by 7 bases and V by 7 bases; bases with no gene match: 8. The CDR3 loop spans 13 amino acids. CDR3 loop: CSADLGTGNTIYF. Here the CDR3 DNA reads TGCAGCGCCGACCTCGGGACAGGGAACACCATATATTTT.

The chain has TRBV4-1 and TRBJ1-5; TRBD1 matches 8 bases. Trimming removed 4 bases from V and 3 bases from J; junction bases left unmatched: 5. This CDR3 region has 15 residues. Germline CDR1 and CDR2: MGHRA and YSYEKL. For the CDR3, the DNA is TGCGCCAGCAGCCCTGGGGACAGGTTCAATCAGCCCCAGCATTTT. Translated: CASSPGDRFNQPQHF.